This T cell receptor (beta chain) was identified in a study of OX40 agonist ivuxolimab in advanced cancers. TCRdb's table, derived via immunoSEQ multiplex PCR, lists solely in-frame clones and lacks some. The sample has about 50,000 clones, 85% to 95% seen once. Germline CDR1 and CDR2: SGHKS and YYEKEE (reference sequence). The CDR3 consists of 15 residues. Trimming cost V 0 bases and J 3 bases; bases outside gene matches: 6. The gene calls are TRBV5-5 and TRBJ2-7, with 7 positions matching TRBD1. The receptor's source is an adult with an advanced solid tumor such as melanoma, head and neck, liver or kidney cancer. The input for sequencing was CD4+ or CD8+ T cells sorted from blood, taken in a trial of the OX40 agonist ivuxolimab. In nucleotides, the CDR3 is TGTGCCAGCAGCTTGGCACAGGGGTCTCTCTACGAGCAGTACTTC. This codes for CASSLAQGSLYEQYF.